The T cell receptor beta chain under discussion was sequenced for a study of early T cells in non-severe SARS-CoV-2 infection. Study details: Bulk RNA from unsorted whole blood was sequenced; chains were unpaired.

V was pared by 3 bases and J by 7 bases, with 6 bases of the junction left unmatched. Germline V CDR1 and CDR2: GTSNPN, SVGIG (reference sequence). The CDR3 loop spans 14 amino acids. Individual cDNA molecules received unique molecular identifiers during library preparation. TCRdb independently ran MiXCR on the 5' RACE reads; one entry per CDR3 protein. Among tens of thousands of distinct CDR3 sequences listed, roughly 10% were seen once. This clonotype was recorded at least ten times. The chain links TRBV30 to TRBJ1-6; 7 bases agree with TRBD1. Material: whole blood. The sequence was collected from an adult who was a healthcare worker with PCR-confirmed SARS-CoV-2 infection or an uninfected control (not recorded which). This CDR3 is CAWSADRVNSPLHF. Written as DNA, the CDR3 is TGTGCCTGGAGCGCTGACAGGGTCAATTCACCCCTCCACTTT.